This TCR beta chain was obtained from a study of cytomegalovirus exposure and HLA in healthy donors. Amplification used 60 Vbeta primers and 13 Jbeta primers. Only in-frame clones appear in the TCRdb table, and some are missing; sequencing was by immunoSEQ multiplex PCR. The sample includes approximately 170,000 clones, roughly 80% of them seen just once. CDR1 and CDR2 (germline): MNHNS, SASEGT. Losses at the gene ends were 3 bases for V and 10 bases for J; bases not matched to a gene: 10. The CDR3 contains 15 residues. The J gene is TRBJ2-1, the V gene TRBV6-1; TRBD1 matches at 9 bases. Sample: PBMCs. The clonotype was recovered from a woman between 18 and 30 years old in good health and CMV-seronegative. For the CDR3, the DNA is TGTGCCAGCAGTGAGGGACAGGGTTTTAGGTTAGAGCAGTTCTTC. This gives the protein CASSEGQGFRLEQFF.